This record concerns one T cell receptor beta chain sequence. Its antigen is not known. The data derive from a study of T cell responses to AZD1222 COVID-19 vaccine. For the study at large: Second-dose intervals near 4 or 12 weeks were combined.

Sequencing was performed with immunoSEQ multiplex PCR; in TCRdb, only in-frame clones are kept and a portion is missing. The sample shows about 120,000 clones, more than 85% of them seen only once. The V end was cut by 7 bases, the J end by 3 bases, with 10 bases between. Germline CDR1 is SNHLY and CDR2 is FYNNEI. The CDR3 runs to 13 residues. Study-level points and caveats: Only six people who got AZD1222 tested seropositive at baseline. Unmutated regions of variants are reportedly targeted by nearly half of spike-specific TCRs.

This receptor was obtained from an adult in good health. The sequencing here drew on peripheral blood, taken on day 0 of AZD1222 vaccination. V usage is TRBV2 and J usage is TRBJ1-5; D remains unclear. Here the CDR3 reads CASTRTDNQPQHF. The CDR3 nucleotides read TGTGCCAGCACTAGAACGGACAATCAGCCCCAGCATTTT.